This T cell receptor (beta chain) was obtained from a study of shared clonotypes between healthy human individuals (dated by TCRdb to the early 2020s). The study in broad terms: Three men and two women, aged 18 to 49 years, made up the cohort. To estimate repertoire size and how much clonotypes are shared between individuals, the study performed deep sequencing of blood TCR repertoires from a few healthy adults. Different laboratories and diverse techniques were used to prepare libraries and sequence TCR repertoires, to increase sequencing depth and limit assay-specific biases. Leukapheresis yielded between about 0.85 and 10 billion PBMCs per donor. The study at large found these results: Pairwise subsampling indicated that sequencing depth was expected to affect the degree of clonotype sharing among donors. Sampling was limited to blood, and TCR repertoires in tissue likely differ from TCR repertoires in blood. Because the study included a small number of donors, the genetic and exposure-history diversity represented was limited.

On this clone itself: There is no known antigen for this receptor. The input lacks base qualities; no much larger clone sits a single base away.

Healthy HIV-negative adults with no recently reported acute infections or vaccinations were included as donors. All donors were Caucasian adults living in Nashville, Tennessee, USA. In the unsorted samples, tens of millions of PBMCs were counted, and genomic DNA was extracted using the QIAamp DNA Blood Mini kit. After blood collection by leukapheresis, PBMCs were isolated using Ficoll-Histopaque density gradient centrifugation and then cryopreserved in the vapor phase of liquid nitrogen. TCR CDR3 regions were amplified from genomic DNA by multiplex PCR using the deep immunoSEQ assay. Extracted genomic DNA from each cell subset was distributed evenly across all wells of several immunoSEQ 96-well plates, and each plate was treated as a replicate. Each replicate PCR for unsorted PBMC received approximately 300 ng genomic DNA, equal to approximately 30,000 T cell genomes. Ten immunoSEQ deep assay plates were used to sequence the unsorted PBMC genomic DNA. Purified libraries were measured with a Qubit 3.0 fluorometer, size-checked on a Bioanalyzer 2100, and measured again with the KAPA Library Quantification kit. Every immunoSEQ 96-well plate was sequenced on a dedicated single-read 150-cycle Illumina NextSeq 550 flow cell. As for the original processing: Because the immunoSEQ output held only junctional sequences and lacked quality scores, the filtering could not match the filtering applied to full-length reads. Sequences were annotated with PyIR, a Python wrapper for IgBLAST v1.9, using IMGT germline references to assign V/J genes and CDR3. Reads with weak V/J assignments (E-value above 1e-6), missing CDR3, stop codons, out-of-frame junctions, or ambiguous translated residues were removed. V3J clonotypes were defined as sequences sharing an identical inferred V gene, J gene, and CDR3 amino acid sequence. Percentage overlap between repertoires was computed as shared unique clonotypes divided by the size of the smaller repertoire. RTK rarefaction, the Chao1 estimator, and Recon v2.1 estimates of unobserved clonotypes were used to assess repertoire richness. The table was pulled from immuneACCESS by TCRdb, which kept in-frame rearrangements only. Such tables lose some clones; where checked, under half of the loss comes from unresolved V genes, and the rest has no known cause. V and J calls and clone size are given by that table; D and trimming were obtained from the DNA. Here the sample has fewer than 600,000 clones; around 78% occur a single time. The ten top clones hold around 11% of the sample.

The receptor's source is a woman aged 40 to 49 in good health. Some clones in this sample may be carry-over from other donors' samples. Sequencing input: PBMCs.

Here the CDR3 is given as CASSSGLIPYEQYF. The DNA sequence follows: TGTGCCAGCAGCTCCGGACTAATCCCCTACGAGCAGTACTTC. The chain employs TRBV7-2 and TRBJ2-5; a weak D assignment points to TRBD2 (6 bases agree). The J call could be wrong; TRBJ2-7 is a better fit for the DNA end. Based on the germline V gene, the CDR1 and CDR2 sequences are SGHTA and FQGNSA. The CDR3 contains 14 residues, cysteine and phenylalanine counted. The entry retains the CDR3 DNA only, 42 bases that are in frame from base 1.